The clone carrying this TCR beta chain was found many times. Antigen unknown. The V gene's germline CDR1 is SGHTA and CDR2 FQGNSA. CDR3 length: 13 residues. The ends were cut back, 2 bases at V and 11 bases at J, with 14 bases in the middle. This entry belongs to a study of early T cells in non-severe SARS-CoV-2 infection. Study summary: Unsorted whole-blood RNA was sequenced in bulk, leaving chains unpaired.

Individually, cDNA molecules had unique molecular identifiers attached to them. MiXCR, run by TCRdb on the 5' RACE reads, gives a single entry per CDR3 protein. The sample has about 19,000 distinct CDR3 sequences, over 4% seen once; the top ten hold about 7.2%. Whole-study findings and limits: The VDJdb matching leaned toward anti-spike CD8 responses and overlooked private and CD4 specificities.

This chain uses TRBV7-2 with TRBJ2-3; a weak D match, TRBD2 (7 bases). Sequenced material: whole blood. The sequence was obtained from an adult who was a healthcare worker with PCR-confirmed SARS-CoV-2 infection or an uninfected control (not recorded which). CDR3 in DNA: TGTGCCAGCAGCTTAAACAGGGCGGGGGAGCAGTATTTT. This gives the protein CASSLNRAGEQYF.